The 19 T cell receptor beta chains reported below all come from one sample, sequenced in a study of blood T cell repertoires in COVID-19 (dated by TCRdb to the early 2020s). The protocol used for the library was the immunoSEQ multiplex PCR assay. TCRdb retrieved this table from immuneACCESS and kept in-frame rearrangements only. Not all clones are present; in checked studies, unresolved V genes account for under half, and no reason is known for the remainder. In all, the sample holds approximately 130,000 clones, and approximately 86% of those were seen once. 15% to 20% of the sample is taken by the ten largest. Specimen: peripheral blood. These TCRs come from a woman aged 45 to 65 who had recovered from COVID-19.

This chain uses TRBV27 with TRBJ1-6; 7 nucleotides agree with TRBD1. This CDR3 spans 14 amino acids. V dropped 2 bases and J dropped 5; count of bases not matched to a gene: 0. Germline-derived CDR1 and CDR2 are MNHEY and SMNVEV (reference sequence). This chain's CDR3 is CASSLGTDNSPLHF. DNA of the CDR3: TGTGCCAGCAGTTTAGGGACAGATAATTCACCCCTCCACTTT.

The chain has TRBV5-1 and TRBJ2-1; D might be TRBD1 (7 bases). Per the germline V gene, CDR1 is SGHRS and CDR2 is YFSETQ. This CDR3 is built from 16 residues. Trimming removed 4 bases from V and 3 bases from J, with 17 bases in between. CDR3 sequence (DNA): TGCGCCAGCAGCCCCGGGACAGCGGGTAACTACAATGAGCAGTTCTTC. Protein product: CASSPGTAGNYNEQFF.

The genes are TRBV2 and TRBJ2-5; 8 bases align to TRBD1. The CDR3 has 13 amino acids. Germline trimming cut 6 bases from V and 5 bases from J; bases unmatched to any gene: 5. Germline lookup yields CDR1 SNHLY and CDR2 FYNNEI. The DNA of the CDR3 is TGTGCCAGCAGGCGACAGGGGATCGAGACCCAGTACTTC. Its protein product is CASRRQGIETQYF.

The chain uses TRBV18 and TRBJ2-3; D remains ambiguous. Trimming pared 3 bases from V and 3 bases from J, leaving 7 bases between. Germline V gene data show CDR1 as KGHSH and CDR2 as LQKENI. CDR3 length equals 13 residues. The CDR3 reads CASSPRITDTQYF. In nucleotides, the CDR3 is TGTGCCAGCTCACCGAGGATTACAGATACGCAGTATTTT.

A remark on this clone: A much larger clone sits a single nucleotide away, making a read error possible. This chain joins TRBV4-3 and TRBJ1-2; 10 bases agree with TRBD1. Germline-derived CDR1 and CDR2 are LGHNA and YSLEER. V lost 1 base and J lost 2; bases outside the gene matches: 4. The CDR3 covers 16 residues. CDR3 region: CASSQGPGQGNYGYTF. CDR3 nucleotides: TGCGCCAGCAGCCAAGGACCGGGACAGGGGAACTATGGCTACACCTTC.

The chain employs TRBV7-2 and TRBJ1-2, with D possibly being TRBD1 (5 bases). This CDR3 is 14 amino acids long. Per the germline V gene, CDR1 is SGHTA and CDR2 is FQGNSA. Trimming pared 5 bases from V and 4 bases from J, leaving 14 bases between. CDR3 sequence reads: CASSLGGAGYGYTF. Written as DNA, the CDR3 is TGTGCCAGCAGCCTGGGAGGGGCGGGCTATGGCTACACCTTC.

The chain recombines TRBV2 with TRBJ2-7, with 13 bases fitting TRBD2. From germline, CDR1 is SNHLY and CDR2 FYNNEI. The CDR3 covers 16 residues. V lost 6 bases to trimming and J lost 6 bases; unmatched junction nucleotides: 11. Here the CDR3 reads CASRSTSGRASGEQYF. The CDR3 DNA sequence: TGTGCCAGCAGATCCACTAGCGGGAGGGCCTCCGGCGAGCAGTACTTC. Using reference TRBV2 and TRBJ2-7 for the parts outside the CDR3, the full variable domain is EPEVTQTPSHQVTQMGQEVILRCVPISNHLYFYWYRQILGQKVEFLVSFYNNEISEKSEIFDDQFSVERPDGSNFTLKIRSTKLEDSAMYFCASRSTSGRASGEQYFGPGTRLTVT.

This chain connects TRBV7-9 to TRBJ1-5, with 8 bases aligning to TRBD1. Germline V lookup: CDR1 SEHNR, CDR2 FQNEAQ (reference sequence). This CDR3 region has 15 residues. V gave up 5 bases and J gave up 4 bases; unmatched junction bases: 7. The CDR3 region is CASSRDRFGNQPQHF. The CDR3 nucleotides are TGTGCCAGCAGCCGGGACAGGTTCGGAAATCAGCCCCAGCATTTT.

The J gene is TRBJ2-7, the V gene TRBV19, with TRBD2 matching over 11 bases. J was trimmed by 5 bases and V by 6 bases; bases with no gene match: 9. Germline V lookup: CDR1 LNHDA, CDR2 SQIVND (reference sequence). The CDR3 is 15 amino acids. The CDR3 DNA sequence: TGTGCCAGTAGCACTAGCGGGAGTACTATCCACGAGCAGTACTTC. Translation: CASSTSGSTIHEQYF.

The V call is TRBV6-5, the J call TRBJ1-2; TRBD1 matches 7 bases. Per the germline V gene, CDR1 is MNHEY and CDR2 is SVGAGI. V was pared by 8 bases and J by 5 bases, with 14 bases of the junction left unmatched. The length of the CDR3 is 15 residues. The CDR3: CASRAGQTDPYGYTF. The CDR3 coding sequence is TGTGCCAGCCGGGCGGGACAGACCGACCCTTATGGCTACACCTTC.

The chain has TRBV2 and TRBJ2-5; a possible D gene is TRBD2 (6 bases). Germline-derived CDR1 and CDR2 are SNHLY and FYNNEI. Trimming took 2 bases from V and 5 from J, leaving 9 bases between them. The length of the CDR3 is 13 residues. CDR3 protein: CASSEYGGETQYF. The CDR3, as DNA: TGTGCCAGCAGTGAATATGGGGGGGAGACCCAGTACTTC. The variable domain in full, with the rest retrieved from reference TRBV2 and TRBJ2-5, is EPEVTQTPSHQVTQMGQEVILRCVPISNHLYFYWYRQILGQKVEFLVSFYNNEISEKSEIFDDQFSVERPDGSNFTLKIRSTKLEDSAMYFCASSEYGGETQYFGPGTRLLVL.

The rearrangement joins TRBV7-3 to TRBJ2-2; maybe TRBD2 (5 bases). The CDR3 runs to 14 residues. Germline V gene data show CDR1 as SGHTA and CDR2 as FQGTGA. V lost 5 bases, J lost 1 base, and 8 bases lay in between. CDR3 in amino acids: CASSLSENTGELFF. CDR3 nucleotide sequence: TGTGCCAGCAGCCTTAGCGAGAACACCGGGGAGCTGTTTTTT. The full variable domain, in which reference TRBV7-3 and TRBJ2-2 provide the parts outside the CDR3, is GAGVSQTPSNKVTEKGKYVELRCDPISGHTALYWYRQSLGQGPEFLIYFQGTGAADDSGLPNDRFFAVRPEGSVSTLKIQRTERGDSAVYLCASSLSENTGELFFGEGSRLTVL.

V and J are TRBV10-3 and TRBJ1-3; D remains ambiguous. V lost 4 bases, J lost 4 bases, and 11 bases lay in between. The CDR3 loop spans 14 amino acids. Germline CDR1 ENHRY, CDR2 SYGVKD. CDR3 amino acids: CAISGTGGGNTIYF. The CDR3 bases are TGTGCCATCAGTGGCACTGGAGGCGGAAACACCATATATTTT.

This rearrangement joins TRBV24-1 to TRBJ2-5, with 7 bases fitting TRBD2. Trimming removed 0 bases from V and 1 base from J; junction bases left unmatched: 1. This CDR3 contains 15 residues. The germline CDR1 and CDR2 sequences are KGHDR and SFDVKD. The CDR3 loop is CATSDLGRGQETQYF. For the CDR3, the DNA is TGTGCCACCAGTGATTTGGGGAGGGGCCAAGAGACCCAGTACTTC.

As DNA, the CDR3 is TGTGCCAGCAGCCTTGGGACAGGCTCAACTAATGAAAAACTGTTTTTT. Its translation is CASSLGTGSTNEKLFF. The V call is TRBV9, the J call TRBJ1-4, with 8 nucleotides matching TRBD1. This CDR3 has 16 residues. Germline V gene sequence: CDR1 SGDLS, CDR2 YYNGEE. Losses at the gene ends were 4 bases for V and 0 bases for J; bases not matched to a gene: 5.

The chain links TRBV12-3 or TRBV12-4 to TRBJ1-2; 7 nucleotides align to TRBD1. V shed 6 bases and J 6 bases; nucleotides not matched to a gene: 7. CDR3 length: 13 amino acids. CDR3 coding DNA: TGTGCCAGCAGATACAACAGGGGAGATGGCTACACCTTC. Its translation: CASRYNRGDGYTF.

This chain links TRBV30 with TRBJ2-7, with 7 bases aligning to TRBD1. The V and J ends lost 3 bases and 2 bases, in that order; junction bases with no gene match: 10. The CDR3 consists of 15 residues. In germline, CDR1 is GTSNPN, CDR2 SVGIG (reference sequence). The CDR3 is CAWRETGRSTYEQYF. In DNA, the CDR3 is TGTGCCTGGAGGGAGACAGGGAGATCTACCTACGAGCAGTACTTC.

This clone was seen only a few times. The chain employs TRBV18 and TRBJ1-5, with 7 bases identical to TRBD1. The CDR3 runs to 14 residues. The germline gives CDR1 KGHSH, CDR2 LQKENI. Unmatched junction bases numbered 6, after V lost 4 bases and J lost 6 bases. CDR3 region: CASSHDRVGQPQHF. DNA for the CDR3: TGTGCCAGCTCACATGACAGGGTTGGTCAGCCCCAGCATTTT.

This clone was observed a handful of times. The J gene is TRBJ2-1, the V gene TRBV29-1; tentatively, D is TRBD1 (5 bases). This CDR3 region has 15 residues. The V gene lost 3 bases and the J gene lost 6 bases, with 18 bases spanning the gap. Germline V gives CDR1 SQVTM, CDR2 ANQGSEA. The CDR3 sequence: CSVDVGLLTGNEQFF. The CDR3, as DNA: TGCAGCGTTGATGTGGGGCTCCTAACGGGCAATGAGCAGTTCTTC.